The 25 T cell receptor beta chains given below trace back to one sample, sequenced in a study of CD8 T cells in Susac syndrome. With random hexamers, about 0.45 to 1 ug RNA was reverse transcribed. TCRdb called the immunoSEQ multiplex PCR reads again in MiXCR, with one record for every CDR3 protein. The sample consists of just over 150,000 distinct CDR3 sequences, roughly 95% of them appearing once. Sequenced: CD8+ T cells from PBMCs. These TCRs come from a human donor with multiple sclerosis.

The chain recombines TRBV7-9 with TRBJ2-1; 7 bases are shared with TRBD1. The ends lost 5 bases at V and 3 bases at J; junction bases unmatched: 4. This CDR3 comprises 14 residues. Germline V gene data show CDR1 as SEHNR and CDR2 as FQNEAQ (reference sequence). This CDR3 is CASSVTGDYNEQFF. Here the CDR3 DNA reads TGTGCCAGCAGCGTCACAGGGGACTACAATGAGCAGTTCTTC.

The chain uses TRBV30 and TRBJ2-1; D remains ambiguous. The CDR3 is 13 residues long. V was clipped by 4 bases and J by 6 bases, with 13 bases between them. The germline V gene encodes CDR1 GTSNPN and CDR2 SVGIG (reference sequence). The CDR3 region is CAWTPRVPNEQFF. CDR3 coding DNA: TGTGCCTGGACCCCCCGGGTCCCCAATGAGCAGTTCTTC.

The rearrangement links TRBV27 to TRBJ1-2; D gene ambiguous. Trimming stripped 2 bases from V and 8 bases from J, with 12 bases between. Per the germline V gene, CDR1 is MNHEY and CDR2 is SMNVEV (reference sequence). The CDR3 is 13 amino acids. Written as DNA, the CDR3 is TGTGCCAGCAGTTTAAGGGTGTCGGGCGGCTACACCTTC. Amino acid sequence: CASSLRVSGGYTF.

The rearrangement joins TRBV7-9 to TRBJ2-3; D may match TRBD1 or TRBD2 (5 bases each). The CDR3 contains 15 residues. The V and J ends lost 3 bases and 0 bases respectively, with 10 bases between them. CDR1 and CDR2 (germline): SEHNR, FQNEAQ (reference sequence). The CDR3 sequence is CASSLGVISTDTQYF. CDR3 DNA: TGTGCCAGCAGCTTGGGGGTAATTAGCACAGATACGCAGTATTTT.

This rearrangement joins TRBV30 to TRBJ2-5; D not certain. The germline gives CDR1 GTSNPN, CDR2 SVGIG (reference sequence). Trimming pared 1 base from V and 9 bases from J, leaving 12 bases between. The CDR3 spans 12 residues. CDR3 in DNA: TGTGCCTGGAGTGGACCCCGGTTGGCCCAGTACTTC. Translated, it gives CAWSGPRLAQYF.

This clonotype was observed once. The rearrangement joins TRBV18 to TRBJ2-7; 7 nucleotides align to TRBD1. In germline, CDR1 is KGHSH, CDR2 LQKENI. The CDR3 has 15 residues. The V and J ends lost 6 bases and 3 bases, in that order; junction bases with no gene match: 11. The CDR3 here is CASSPRGGRFYEQYV. The CDR3 region has the DNA TGTGCCAGCTCCCCGCGAGGGGGCAGGTTCTACGAGCAGTACGTC.

The chain uses TRBV14 and TRBJ2-7; a possible D gene is TRBD2 (5 bases). V was cut by 3 bases and J by 7 bases, with 10 bases left in between. Germline loops: CDR1 SGHDN, CDR2 FVKESK. CDR3 length: 12 amino acids. The CDR3 loop reads CASSQGSGEQYF. DNA of the CDR3: TGTGCCAGCAGCCAGGGGTCGGGGGAGCAGTACTTC.

The rearrangement links TRBV30 to TRBJ1-1; D not certain. Between the trimmed V and J ends, which lost 7 bases and 5 bases, there was a span of 11 bases. Germline loops: CDR1 GTSNPN, CDR2 SVGIG (reference sequence). This CDR3 has 11 residues. This CDR3 reads CAFYPGTEAFF. DNA of the CDR3: TGTGCCTTTTACCCCGGGACTGAAGCTTTCTTT. The full variable domain, its missing parts supplied by reference TRBV30 and TRBJ1-1, is SQTIHQWPATLVQPVGSPLSLECTVEGTSNPNLYWYRQAAGRGLQLLFYSVGIGQISSEVPQNLSASRPQDRQFILSSKKLLLSDSGFYLCAFYPGTEAFFGQGTRLTVV.

This rearrangement joins TRBV12-3 or TRBV12-4 to TRBJ1-6; 8 nucleotides match TRBD1. V lost 6 bases to trimming and J lost 5 bases; unmatched junction nucleotides: 6. The CDR3 has 15 amino acids. CDR3 amino acids: CASREDRVHNSPLHF. CDR3 nucleotides: TGTGCCAGCAGGGAGGACAGGGTCCATAATTCACCCCTCCACTTT.

The gene calls are TRBV27 and TRBJ1-6, with D unresolved. Germline V gives CDR1 MNHEY, CDR2 SMNVEV (reference sequence). The ends were cut back, 3 bases at V and 8 bases at J, with 8 bases in the middle. The CDR3 covers 13 residues. The chain's CDR3 is CASSFVGDSPLHF. The CDR3 region has the DNA TGTGCCAGCAGTTTCGTTGGGGATTCACCCCTCCACTTT.

The chain recombines TRBV7-3 with TRBJ2-2, with no clear D. V lost 4 bases and J lost 1, with 4 bases in between. Germline V lookup: CDR1 SGHTA, CDR2 FQGTGA. CDR3 length equals 13 residues. The CDR3 loop reads CASSSLNTGELFF. The CDR3, as DNA: TGTGCCAGCAGCTCATTGAACACCGGGGAGCTGTTTTTT.

The chain combines TRBV4-1 with TRBJ2-6, with TRBD1 identical over 9 bases. CDR1 is MGHRA, CDR2 YSYEKL, per germline. J was trimmed by 4 bases and V by 1 base; bases with no gene match: 8. This CDR3 contains 18 residues. Here the CDR3 reads CASSQAAGQGRGANVLTF. DNA for the CDR3: TGCGCCAGCAGCCAAGCTGCCGGACAGGGGAGAGGGGCCAACGTCCTGACTTTC.

The chain has TRBV7-6 and TRBJ1-1, with D perhaps matching TRBD1 (5 bases). The germline gives CDR1 SGHVS, CDR2 FNYEAQ. V was trimmed by 6 bases and J by 4 bases, leaving 12 bases between them. The CDR3 extends over 13 amino acids. CDR3 in amino acids: CASSSRGGTEAFF. CDR3 DNA sequence: TGTGCCAGCAGTTCGAGGGGCGGCACTGAAGCTTTCTTT.

V and J are TRBV7-8 and TRBJ2-3; 9 nucleotides agree with TRBD1. With 3 bases clipped from V and 7 bases from J, the junction kept 14 bases outside the gene matches. The CDR3 is made up of 17 amino acids. Germline CDR1 SGHVS, CDR2 FQNEAQ. The CDR3 protein is CASSFQNPGQGLHTQYF. CDR3 sequence (DNA): TGTGCCAGCAGCTTCCAAAACCCGGGACAGGGATTGCATACGCAGTATTTT.

V and J are TRBV6-2 or TRBV6-3 and TRBJ2-6; possible D gene TRBD2, 6 bases. The CDR3 is 16 amino acids. CDR1 and CDR2 from the germline V gene are MNHEY and SVGEGT. Trimming cost V 6 bases and J 0 bases, with 12 bases left between them. Here the CDR3 reads CASSLRGTSGANVLTF. DNA for the CDR3: TGTGCCAGCAGCCTCCGCGGGACCTCTGGGGCCAACGTCCTGACTTTC.

V and J are TRBV6-5 and TRBJ2-5, with no clear D. The V and J ends lost 0 bases and 5 bases respectively, with 10 bases between them. Germline V gene lookup returns CDR1 MNHEY and CDR2 SVGAGI. The CDR3 is made up of 14 amino acids. CDR3 loop: CASSYSPQPETQYF. CDR3 in DNA: TGTGCCAGCAGTTACTCACCGCAGCCCGAGACCCAGTACTTC.

The V gene is TRBV20-1, the J gene TRBJ2-5, with D hard to call. CDR1 is DFQATT and CDR2 is SNEGSKA in the germline V gene (reference sequence). The CDR3 totals 14 residues. V was cut by 0 bases and J by 3 bases, with 11 bases left in between. CDR3 bases: TGCAGTGCTAGAGAGGATCGGGTGGAAGAGACCCAGTACTTC. Protein sequence: CSAREDRVEETQYF.

The chain has TRBV29-1 and TRBJ1-1; no clear D. CDR1 and CDR2 from the germline V gene are SQVTM and ANQGSEA. The CDR3 spans 15 residues. Trimming removed 7 bases at V and 4 bases at J, with 22 bases between. In DNA, the CDR3 is TGCAGCGCCGAGGGAACTGACATACGTGGCACTGAAGCTTTCTTT. It codes for CSAEGTDIRGTEAFF.

The rearrangement uses TRBV4-2 and TRBJ1-5; tentative D call: TRBD1 (5 bases). V lost 3 bases, J lost 5 bases, and 14 bases lay in between. Germline V CDR1 and CDR2: LGHNA, YNFKEQ. The CDR3 sequence is 15 residues long. Here the CDR3 DNA reads TGTGCCAGCAGCCAGTCACAGGACGGTCATCAGCCCCAGCATTTT. It encodes CASSQSQDGHQPQHF.

Only one count was recorded for this clonotype. The chain combines TRBV4-1 with TRBJ1-2; D perhaps matches TRBD1 (5 bases). CDR1 is MGHRA and CDR2 is YSYEKL in the germline V gene. The ends were cut back, 8 bases at V and 8 bases at J, with 21 bases in the middle. This CDR3 has 14 amino acids. CDR3 amino acids: CASRSGPSVGGYTF. The CDR3 region has the DNA TGCGCCAGCCGTTCGGGACCGTCGGTGGGAGGCTACACCTTC.

The V and J genes are TRBV5-1 and TRBJ1-2; no reliable D call. Per the germline V gene, CDR1 is SGHRS and CDR2 is YFSETQ. The CDR3 covers 12 residues. V was shortened by 0 bases and J by 7 bases, with 7 bases between the two germline ends. The CDR3 sequence: CASSLEGGGYTF. CDR3 DNA: TGCGCCAGCAGCTTGGAGGGTGGTGGCTACACCTTC.

The gene calls are TRBV6-2 or TRBV6-3 and TRBJ2-1, with 8 bases aligning to TRBD2. The length of the CDR3 is 18 residues. After removal of 4 bases from V and 1 base from J, the junction contained 12 bases not matched to a gene. Germline values: CDR1 MNHEY, CDR2 SVGEGT. CDR3 in DNA: TGTGCCAGCAGTTCGCTAGAGCGGGGGCCCGGTTCCTACAATGAGCAGTTCTTC. This encodes CASSSLERGPGSYNEQFF.

The chain recombines TRBV20-1 with TRBJ1-1, with 9 bases identical to TRBD1. V shed 5 bases, J shed 6 bases, and the junction held 7 bases outside the gene matches. Germline CDR1 DFQATT, CDR2 SNEGSKA (reference sequence). The CDR3 extends over 13 amino acids. CDR3 amino acids: CSAGTGKGPEAFF. CDR3 sequence (DNA): TGCAGTGCTGGGACAGGGAAGGGTCCTGAAGCTTTCTTT.

V is TRBV6-4 and J is TRBJ2-2; tentative D call: TRBD1 (5 bases). The V end was cut by 0 bases, the J end by 4 bases, with 9 bases between. The germline CDR1 and CDR2 sequences are MRHNA and SNTAGT. CDR3 length equals 15 residues. The CDR3 DNA is TGTGCCAGCAGTGACTCCCCCCAGGGCACCGGGGAGCTGTTTTTT. This translates into CASSDSPQGTGELFF.

The chain recombines TRBV20-1 with TRBJ1-2, with 11 bases matching TRBD1. The CDR3 contains 14 residues. J lost 2 bases, V lost 6 bases, and 5 bases had no gene match. CDR1 is DFQATT, CDR2 SNEGSKA, per germline (reference sequence). In DNA form, the CDR3 reads TGCAGTGCAAGGACAGGGGGCGGCAACTATGGCTACACCTTC. This translates into CSARTGGGNYGYTF.